The sequence of this T cell receptor beta chain was determined in a study of cytomegalovirus exposure and HLA in healthy donors. Background on the study: A data release that came early held roughly 85 million unique TCRs from HLA-typed donors.

The PCR made use of 60 Vbeta and 13 Jbeta primers. TCRdb's copy holds only in-frame clones and misses some; the assay was immunoSEQ multiplex PCR. The sample has 110,000 to 150,000 clones, around 75% seen once; the top ten hold over 0.95%. The CDR3 totals 12 residues. Trimming left V 3 bases short and J 4 bases short, with 8 bases between. CDR1 SGHDT and CDR2 YYEEEE come from the germline V gene. The specimen was PBMCs. The source of this sequence is a female donor in good health and CMV-seronegative. The chain has TRBV5-6 and TRBJ2-7; the D is unclear. The CDR3 sequence: CASSSVPYEQYF. The CDR3 coding sequence is TGTGCCAGCAGCTCCGTTCCGTACGAGCAGTACTTC.